This T cell receptor beta chain came from a study of T cells after yellow fever vaccination. Broader study findings: Compared with primary, the secondary response was weaker and peaked at day 5, not 15. Contaminants from the bulk population, in the form of abundant clonotypes, could be found in FACS-sorted repertoires. Relatively few clonotypes were ones that appeared in both CD4 and CD8 compartments.

J gave up 8 bases and V 8 bases, and 12 bases lay outside the gene matches. The length of the CDR3 is 15 residues. Germline CDR1 is SGHTA and CDR2 is FQGNSA. Making TCR cDNA involved 5'RACE template switching, which added UMIs and a universal primer site. Each CDR3 protein is one row after TCRdb ran MiXCR on the 5' RACE reads. Of some 400,000 distinct CDR3 sequences listed, around 19% are singletons. This clonotype was seen only a few times. The antigen is not known. This specimen consisted of PBMCs, obtained before the yellow fever booster vaccination. This chain joins TRBV7-2 and TRBJ1-1; TRBD1 aligns across 12 bases. The origin of this receptor is a man between 18 and 35 years old who received the YFV17D yellow fever vaccine. CDR3 protein: CASRVSGTGGAEAFF. DNA for the CDR3: TGTGCCAGCCGAGTATCCGGGACAGGGGGCGCGGAAGCTTTCTTT.